The sample holds one count of the clone carrying this TCR beta chain. Its antigen remains unknown. The time point denotes: sample taken at primary tumor resection. The donors comprised about 70 untreated early-stage non-small cell lung cancer patients. Unsorted whole RNA samples from tumor, nontumor lung or frozen PBMC were sequenced. The sample comes from a study of spatial heterogeneity in lung cancer. Study summary: Consistent detection of more beta-chain than alpha-chain sequences was observed. Study findings and constraints: Intratumoral expanded alpha and beta TCR counts were found to track tumor mutation counts.

MiXCR was run by TCRdb on the 5' RACE reads, yielding one entry per CDR3 protein. The sample has about 6,000 distinct CDR3 sequences; approximately 15% are singletons. The receptor was derived from a male donor with early-stage non-small cell lung cancer. The sequenced sample was lung tumor tissue, obtained at surgery.

The CDR3, as DNA: TGTGCCAGCAGCTTACCAGCAGATACGCAGTATTTT. Protein: CASSLPADTQYF. The chain links TRBV7-8 to TRBJ2-3; D not resolved. V lost 2 bases and J lost 4, with 4 bases in between. The germline V gene encodes CDR1 SGHVS and CDR2 FQNEAQ. The CDR3 totals 12 residues.